This TCR beta chain was found in a study of CD8+ T cells in alopecia areata. Sequencing relied on a cDNA template that was reverse transcribed from extracted RNA. Using immunoSEQ multiplex PCR, the repertoire was profiled, and TCRdb retains in-frame clones only, with some absent. This repertoire shows more than 95,000 clones, roughly 58% found once; its top ten account for under 35%. The treatment was: oral pan-JAK inhibitor, 5-10 mg twice daily. Notes on the study in general: Possibly because of HLA-related factors, TCR sharing was less clear across patients than in mice. The study found tofacitinib significantly decreased scalp clonality and expanded CD8+ clones among the top 100. Given one nonresponder, whether baseline CD8+ expansion relates to response remains uncertain.

This clone was seen more than once but under ten times. The target antigen is unknown. The receptor was derived from a human donor with alopecia areata. The material was CD8+ T cells sorted from blood, obtained at week 4, from a patient treated with tofacitinib.

The CDR3 loop reads CASSLGTGGPLETQYF. The DNA of the CDR3 is TGTGCCAGCAGCTTAGGGACCGGGGGGCCATTGGAGACCCAGTACTTC. The V call is TRBV7-8, the J call TRBJ2-5; possibly TRBD2 for D (7 bases). V lost 1 base to trimming and J lost 5 bases, with 17 bases between them. The CDR3 loop spans 16 amino acids. The V gene's germline CDR1 is SGHVS and CDR2 FQNEAQ.